One and the same sample provided the 20 T cell receptor beta chains below, sequenced in a study of shared clonotypes between healthy human individuals. Some clones are missing from TCRdb's copy, which holds only in-frame ones; the method was immunoSEQ multiplex PCR. The repertoire holds 2 million to 2.5 million clones, with almost 96% as singletons. Sequenced: naive CD4+ T cells sorted from blood. Subset described: CD45RA+ positively selected. The receptors come from a man between 18 and 29 years old in good health.

J is TRBJ1-4 and V is TRBV9, with a tentative D call TRBD1 (5 bases). This CDR3 region has 16 residues. Trimming left V 0 bases short and J 3 bases short, with 12 bases between. Per the germline V gene, CDR1 is SGDLS and CDR2 is YYNGEE. CDR3 residues: CASSVGAGSSNEKLFF. For the CDR3, the DNA is TGTGCCAGCAGCGTAGGGGCAGGGTCCTCTAATGAAAAACTGTTTTTT.

The CDR3 reads CASSPYGGSYEQYF. DNA of the CDR3: TGTGCCAGCAGTCCATACGGGGGCTCCTACGAGCAGTACTTC. The chain joins TRBV9 to TRBJ2-7, with D tentatively TRBD2 (6 bases). The CDR3 runs 14 residues. From germline, CDR1 is SGDLS and CDR2 YYNGEE. Trimming shortened V by 5 bases and J by 0 bases, and 12 bases separated the two germline ends.

This clone occurred once. J is TRBJ1-5 and V is TRBV15, with D perhaps TRBD1 (5 bases). This CDR3 is built from 16 residues. The germline V gene has CDR1 LNHNV and CDR2 YYDKDF (reference sequence). V lost 3 bases to trimming and J lost 0 bases, with 12 bases between them. CDR3 sequence (DNA): TGTGCCACCAGCAGCCGCCAGACAGATAGCAATCAGCCCCAGCATTTT. Translating it yields CATSSRQTDSNQPQHF.

The V and J genes are TRBV7-2 and TRBJ2-7; perhaps TRBD1 as D (6 bases). Trimming shortened V by 5 bases and J by 2 bases, and 10 bases separated the two germline ends. Germline loops: CDR1 SGHTA, CDR2 FQGNSA. The CDR3 contains 13 residues. The CDR3 DNA sequence: TGTGCCAGCAGCCAACAGGGCCCCTACGAGCAGTACTTC. Translation: CASSQQGPYEQYF.

The chain carries TRBV5-1 and TRBJ2-2; D perhaps matches TRBD1 (7 bases). The CDR3 length is 16 residues. V dropped 0 bases and J dropped 4 bases, with 13 bases sitting between them. The germline CDR1 and CDR2 sequences are SGHRS and YFSETQ. The CDR3 reads CASSLAAGGGTGELFF. The CDR3 nucleotides are TGCGCCAGCAGCTTGGCGGCAGGGGGAGGCACCGGGGAGCTGTTTTTT.

On this clone: The sample carries other DNA sequences with the same CDR3. The CDR3: CAISESGYGYTF. CDR3 bases: TGTGCCATCAGTGAGTCGGGCTATGGCTACACCTTC. The gene calls are TRBV10-3 and TRBJ1-2, with D uncertain. The CDR3 has 12 amino acids. Germline CDR1 reads ENHRY; CDR2 reads SYGVKD. The V and J ends lost 0 bases and 4 bases respectively, with 3 bases between them.

Here the CDR3 DNA reads TGTGCCAGCAGCTTCACCGCAGTGAACTATGGCTACACCTTC. Translating it yields CASSFTAVNYGYTF. V is TRBV5-5 and J is TRBJ1-2, with D hard to call. V dropped 2 bases and J dropped 2 bases, with 10 bases sitting between them. CDR3 length: 14 residues. Germline CDR1 SGHKS, CDR2 YYEKEE (reference sequence).

This sequence joins TRBV30 and TRBJ2-7; TRBD1 might be the D (5 bases). Germline CDR1 GTSNPN, CDR2 SVGIG (reference sequence). This CDR3 comprises 13 residues. The ends were cut back, 2 bases at V and 5 bases at J, with 13 bases in the middle. The CDR3 loop reads CAWSLRTYHEQYF. As DNA, the CDR3 is TGTGCCTGGAGTCTAAGGACATACCACGAGCAGTACTTC.

The J gene is TRBJ1-2, the V gene TRBV6-1; 7 bases are a match to TRBD1. Per germline, CDR1 MNHNS and CDR2 SASEGT. CDR3 length equals 17 residues. The trim removed 3 bases at V and 1 base at J, leaving 11 bases unmatched. The CDR3 DNA follows: TGTGCCAGCAGTGAGGACCTCCAGGGGGATTATAACTATGGCTACACCTTC. Protein product: CASSEDLQGDYNYGYTF.

The V and J genes are TRBV30 and TRBJ1-1; possibly TRBD1 for D (5 bases). The CDR3 is 14 residues long. CDR1 and CDR2 (germline): GTSNPN, SVGIG (reference sequence). V was pared by 4 bases and J by 4 bases, with 16 bases between. Here the CDR3 reads CAWKVTGWGTEAFF. The DNA of the CDR3 is TGTGCCTGGAAGGTAACAGGCTGGGGCACTGAAGCTTTCTTT.

The DNA of the CDR3 is TGTGCCAGCTCACGGGACAGGCTAGAAGCTTTCTTT. It is translated as CASSRDRLEAFF. This chain links TRBV18 with TRBJ1-1; TRBD1 matches 8 bases. V was pared by 4 bases and J by 8 bases, with 3 bases of the junction left unmatched. The germline V gene has CDR1 KGHSH and CDR2 LQKENI. This CDR3 contains 12 residues.

J is TRBJ2-3 and V is TRBV15; D possibly corresponds to TRBD2 (7 bases). CDR1 is LNHNV, CDR2 YYDKDF, per germline (reference sequence). The CDR3 runs 15 residues. V was clipped by 3 bases and J by 3 bases, with 13 bases between them. CDR3 in amino acids: CATSREQGLTDTQYF. The CDR3 nucleotides are TGTGCCACCAGCAGGGAACAGGGACTAACAGATACGCAGTATTTT.

The table lists this clone with a count of one. The chain carries TRBV10-3 and TRBJ1-5; no clear D. The germline V gene has CDR1 ENHRY and CDR2 SYGVKD. Trimming pared 4 bases from V and 6 bases from J, leaving 10 bases between. The CDR3 has 13 residues. DNA of the CDR3: TGTGCCATCAGTGGAGGGATCGGTCAGCCCCAGCATTTT. This gives the protein CAISGGIGQPQHF.

This clone was recorded only once. This chain connects TRBV5-1 to TRBJ2-5; D is ambiguous. The ends were cut back, 9 bases at V and 5 bases at J, with 23 bases in the middle. CDR1 and CDR2 (germline): SGHRS, YFSETQ. The CDR3 contains 15 residues. CDR3 residues: CATKVGLGVPETQYF. The CDR3 DNA is TGCGCCACCAAGGTAGGGCTAGGCGTACCGGAGACCCAGTACTTC.

This clone was seen a few times. The chain couples TRBV10-3 to TRBJ1-2; D gene uncertain. Germline CDR1 and CDR2: ENHRY and SYGVKD. V lost 6 bases and J lost 8, with 13 bases in between. This CDR3 spans 12 amino acids. CDR3 DNA: TGTGCCATCAGGATCCCCGCAGCGGGCTACACCTTC. Translating gives CAIRIPAAGYTF.

The chain is built from TRBV27 and TRBJ1-2, with D unresolved. Germline CDR1 MNHEY, CDR2 SMNVEV (reference sequence). CDR3 length equals 12 residues. V was trimmed by 8 bases and J by 8 bases, leaving 15 bases between them. For the CDR3, the DNA is TGTGCCAGCCGATCCGGGCAGCGGGGCTACACCTTC. Its translation is CASRSGQRGYTF.

This rearrangement joins TRBV29-1 to TRBJ1-5; D is unresolved. CDR1 is SQVTM, CDR2 ANQGSEA, per germline. The length of the CDR3 is 12 residues. Trimming left V 4 bases short and J 5 bases short, with 9 bases between. The CDR3 DNA is TGCAGCGTTGTTACAGCCGATCAGCCCCAGCATTTT. This codes for CSVVTADQPQHF.

In DNA form, the CDR3 reads TGTGCCTGGAGCGACCCCTTTGGGGGAGGAACCCCCGGGGAGCTGTTTTTT. Protein: CAWSDPFGGGTPGELFF. V is TRBV30 and J is TRBJ2-2, with a possible D match to TRBD2 (6 bases). From germline, CDR1 is GTSNPN and CDR2 SVGIG (reference sequence). The V end lost 3 bases, the J end lost 6 bases, and 23 bases lay between the germline ends. The CDR3 length is 17 residues.

The gene calls are TRBV6-4 and TRBJ1-6; D is unclear. V lost 6 bases and J lost 9, with 15 bases in between. The CDR3 contains 14 residues. The germline V gene has CDR1 MRHNA and CDR2 SNTAGT. This CDR3 is CASSPEVMGSPLHF. The CDR3 region has the DNA TGTGCCAGCAGCCCCGAGGTTATGGGTTCACCCCTCCACTTT.

The rearrangement uses TRBV5-6 and TRBJ2-1; D might be TRBD1 (6 bases). V was pared by 5 bases and J by 9 bases, with 18 bases between. Germline lookup yields CDR1 SGHDT and CDR2 YYEEEE. The CDR3 spans 14 residues. This CDR3 is CASRPPGVGIEQFF. CDR3 sequence (DNA): TGTGCCAGCAGGCCCCCAGGGGTTGGAATTGAGCAGTTCTTC.